The TCR beta chain described here comes from a study of cytomegalovirus exposure and HLA in healthy donors. This clone occurred a few times. Germline lookup yields CDR1 MDHEN and CDR2 SYDVKM. With 4 bases clipped from V and 4 bases from J, the junction kept 9 bases outside the gene matches. This CDR3 spans 16 amino acids. The PCR contained 60 Vbeta and 13 Jbeta primers. The method was immunoSEQ multiplex PCR; TCRdb's version includes in-frame clones alone and lacks a portion of them. The data hold approximately 160,000 clones, with over 70% observed a single time. This clonotype was sampled from a man in his fifties in good health and CMV-seropositive. The specimen sequenced was PBMCs. The rearrangement uses TRBV28 and TRBJ1-4, with 7 nucleotides matching TRBD1. CDR3 bases: TGTGCCAGCAGTTCCTCTTCACGGGACAGTAATGAAAAACTGTTTTTT. Residues: CASSSSSRDSNEKLFF.